The clone carrying this TCR beta chain was detected a few times. The target antigen is unknown. This sample is drawn from a study of T cell responses to AZD1222 COVID-19 vaccine. Repertoires were generated with immunoSEQ multiplex PCR, while TCRdb's copy carries only in-frame clones and drops some. The sample yields approximately 50,000 clones, nearly 80% seen once. Findings and limits, study-wide: Spike as a whole was targeted by vaccine-associated CD4 TCRs, dominant at 160-218 and 743-854.

V gave up 5 bases and J gave up 0 bases, with 6 bases separating them. Germline CDR1 and CDR2: MGHRA and YSYEKL. This CDR3 has 13 amino acids. The receptor was derived from an adult who received the AZD1222 COVID-19 vaccine. This sequence joins TRBV4-1 and TRBJ2-3; the D is unclear. Source: peripheral blood, taken 28 days after the second AZD1222 dose. CDR3 sequence reads: CASSYPSTDTQYF. CDR3 DNA: TGCGCCAGCAGCTATCCTAGCACAGATACGCAGTATTTT.